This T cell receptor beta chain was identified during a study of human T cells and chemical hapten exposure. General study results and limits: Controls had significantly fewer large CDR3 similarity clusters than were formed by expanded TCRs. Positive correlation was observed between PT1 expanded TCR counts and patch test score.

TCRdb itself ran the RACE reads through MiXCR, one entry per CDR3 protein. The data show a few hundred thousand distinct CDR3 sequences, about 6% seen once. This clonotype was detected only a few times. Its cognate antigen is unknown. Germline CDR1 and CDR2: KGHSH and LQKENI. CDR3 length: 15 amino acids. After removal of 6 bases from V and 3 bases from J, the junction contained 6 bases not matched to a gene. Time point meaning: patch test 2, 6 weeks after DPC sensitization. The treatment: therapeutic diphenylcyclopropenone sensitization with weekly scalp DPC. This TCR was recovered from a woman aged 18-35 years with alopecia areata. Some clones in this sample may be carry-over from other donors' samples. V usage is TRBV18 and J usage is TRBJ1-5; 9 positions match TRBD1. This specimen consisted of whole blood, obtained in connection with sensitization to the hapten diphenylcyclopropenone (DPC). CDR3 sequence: CASSTDRGLNQPQHF. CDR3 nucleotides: TGTGCCAGCTCGACGGACAGGGGCCTCAATCAGCCCCAGCATTTT.